The rows below give T cell receptor beta chains drawn from one sample of a study of brain T cells in children with intractable seizures. TCRdb keeps only in-frame clones here, not all; method: immunoSEQ multiplex PCR. The sample includes about 9,000 clones, roughly three quarters of them seen just once. The sequenced sample was resected brain tissue, obtained at surgery. The receptor set was obtained from a girl aged 2 to 9 with tuberous sclerosis and intractable seizures. Both conserved end residues are part of each CDR3. The D gene is left open where the match is weak. Expanded clones get a size class; other rows say once, few or many, or leave the size out.

j_call: TRBJ1-6
d_call: NA
v_call: TRBV11-2
clone_size: NA
cdr3_nt: TGTGCCAGCAGCCCCCGTGGGACGCAGGGCTCCTATAATTCACCCCTCCACTTT
cdr3_aa: CASSPRGTQGSYNSPLHF

j_call: TRBJ2-1
d_call: NA
v_call: TRBV9
clone_size: once
cdr3_nt: TGTGCCAGCACCCCTAGGAGGGCCATGGACAATGAGCAGTTCTTC
cdr3_aa: CASTPRRAMDNEQFF

j_call: TRBJ2-3
d_call: TRBD1
v_call: TRBV18
clone_size: NA
cdr3_nt: TGTGCCAGCTCAGATTGGACAGGGGAAGATACGCAGTATTTT
cdr3_aa: CASSDWTGEDTQYF

j_call: TRBJ2-5
d_call: NA
v_call: TRBV6-5
clone_size: NA
cdr3_nt: TGTGCCAGCAGTTACGCTACAGGGTGGGAGACCCAGTACTTC
cdr3_aa: CASSYATGWETQYF

j_call: TRBJ1-1
d_call: NA
v_call: TRBV5-4
clone_size: NA
cdr3_nt: TGTGCCAGCAGCTCAGGTATCGCTGGCACTGAAGCTTTCTTT
cdr3_aa: CASSSGIAGTEAFF

j_call: TRBJ1-5
d_call: NA
v_call: TRBV30
clone_size: NA
cdr3_nt: TGTGCCTGGAGTACGGCGTTGATGTGGCCCCAGCATTTT
cdr3_aa: CAWSTALMWPQHF

j_call: TRBJ1-2
d_call: NA
v_call: TRBV27
clone_size: NA
cdr3_nt: TGTGCCAGCAGTTTAGGGACTTCCTATGGCTACACCTTC
cdr3_aa: CASSLGTSYGYTF

j_call: TRBJ2-5
d_call: NA
v_call: TRBV7-2
clone_size: NA
cdr3_nt: TGTGCCAGCAGCTTAGAGTTCGGGGAGACCCAGTACTTC
cdr3_aa: CASSLEFGETQYF

j_call: TRBJ2-1
d_call: TRBD2
v_call: TRBV2
clone_size: NA
cdr3_nt: TGTGCCAGCAGCGTTAGGGCTAGCGGGGGGTCCTACAATGAGCAGTTCTTC
cdr3_aa: CASSVRASGGSYNEQFF

j_call: TRBJ2-5
d_call: NA
v_call: TRBV24-1
clone_size: once
cdr3_nt: TGTGCCACGGGGGACACCGGGAGATCGTACCAAGAGACCCAGTACTTC
cdr3_aa: CATGDTGRSYQETQYF

j_call: TRBJ1-2
d_call: NA
v_call: TRBV29-1
clone_size: NA
cdr3_nt: TGCAGCGTTGAAGATTACTATGGCTACACCTTC
cdr3_aa: CSVEDYYGYTF

j_call: TRBJ2-7
d_call: NA
v_call: TRBV6-5
clone_size: NA
cdr3_nt: TGTGCCAGCAGGGGTGTTAGCTCCTACGAGCAGTACTTC
cdr3_aa: CASRGVSSYEQYF

j_call: TRBJ2-2
d_call: NA
v_call: TRBV12-5
clone_size: NA
cdr3_nt: TGTGCTAGTGGTTTGGGCCAGTTCACCGGGGAGCTGTTTTTT
cdr3_aa: CASGLGQFTGELFF